Each of the 30 T cell receptor beta chains below was sequenced from the same sample in a study of glioma-infiltrating T cells after dendritic cell vaccination. Using immunoSEQ multiplex PCR, the repertoire was profiled, and TCRdb retains in-frame clones only, with some absent. This table has 55,000 to 70,000 clones, 82% appearing once. This material consisted of blood, taken before dendritic cell vaccination. Source of these receptors: a human donor with glioblastoma.

This rearrangement joins TRBV18 to TRBJ2-7; 7 bases match TRBD1. This CDR3 is 13 amino acids long. The germline V gene encodes CDR1 KGHSH and CDR2 LQKENI. The junction had 6 bases not matched to a gene; V was cut back by 3 bases and J by 7 bases. The chain's CDR3 is CASSPSTGVEQYF. CDR3 DNA sequence: TGTGCCAGCTCACCGTCAACAGGGGTAGAGCAGTACTTC.

The chain couples TRBV6-6 to TRBJ1-4; D is possibly TRBD1 (5 bases). V was clipped by 3 bases and J by 8 bases, with 19 bases between them. In germline, CDR1 is MNHNY, CDR2 SVGAGI (reference sequence). The CDR3 is 16 residues long. The CDR3 here is CASSYTDDKGREKLFF. CDR3 nucleotides: TGTGCCAGCAGTTATACGGACGACAAGGGGCGCGAAAAACTGTTTTTT.

The chain uses TRBV18 and TRBJ1-1, with a weak D call TRBD1 (5 bases). The V gene's germline CDR1 is KGHSH and CDR2 LQKENI. Between the trimmed V and J ends, which lost 3 bases and 5 bases, there was a span of 10 bases. The CDR3 contains 13 residues. CDR3 bases: TGTGCCAGCTCACCGGCGGGGGGGACTGAAGCTTTCTTT. It specifies CASSPAGGTEAFF.

J is TRBJ2-1 and V is TRBV1; the table's D gene call, TRBD2, was not cross checked with the DNA. TRBV1 is noted as a pseudogene. The CDR3 has 16 residues. For the CDR3, the DNA is TGCACCAGCAGCCAAGCAAGGGGGGGGCCCTACAATGAGCAGTTCTTC. Its protein is CTSSQARGGPYNEQFF.

The genes are TRBV11-2 and TRBJ2-5; perhaps TRBD2 as D (7 bases). V dropped 5 bases and J dropped 4 bases, with 17 bases sitting between them. CDR3 length: 15 amino acids. Germline CDR1 reads SGHAT; CDR2 reads FQNNGV. The CDR3 DNA reads TGTGCCAGCAGCCATGGGTCAGGGGAGGGAGAGACCCAGTACTTC. Translating it yields CASSHGSGEGETQYF.

The V call is TRBV7-2, the J call TRBJ2-7; 8 nucleotides agree with TRBD2. The germline V gene has CDR1 SGHTA and CDR2 FQGNSA. The V gene end was trimmed by 1 base and the J gene end by 4 bases; junction bases not matched to a gene: 9. This CDR3 has 16 residues. The CDR3 loop is CASSLVGAGGVYEQYF. The CDR3 nucleotides are TGTGCCAGCAGCTTAGTAGGGGCCGGGGGGGTGTACGAGCAGTACTTC.

This rearrangement joins TRBV30 to TRBJ1-6; 9 nucleotides match TRBD1. Germline V CDR1 and CDR2: GTSNPN, SVGIG (reference sequence). CDR3 size: 13 residues. Losses at the gene ends were 4 bases for V and 10 bases for J; bases not matched to a gene: 5. CDR3: CAWTGQGTSPLHF. CDR3 bases: TGTGCCTGGACGGGACAGGGTACCTCACCCCTCCACTTT.

The CDR3 loop is CASSRGGDYSYNSPLHF. The CDR3 DNA follows: TGTGCCAGCAGCCGGGGGGGGGACTACTCCTATAATTCACCCCTCCACTTT. The chain has TRBV11-2 and TRBJ1-6, with TRBD1 as a possible D gene (5 bases). The V end lost 5 bases, the J end lost 0 bases, and 14 bases lay between the germline ends. CDR3 length equals 17 residues. Germline V lookup: CDR1 SGHAT, CDR2 FQNNGV.

The rearrangement links TRBV30 to TRBJ2-7; TRBD1 might be the D (6 bases). From germline, CDR1 is GTSNPN and CDR2 SVGIG (reference sequence). Trimming cost V 2 bases and J 4 bases, with 12 bases left between them. The CDR3 is 13 residues long. The CDR3 reads CAWSPGQLYEQYF. DNA of the CDR3: TGTGCCTGGAGTCCAGGACAGCTATACGAGCAGTACTTC.

This clone was seen only once. J is TRBJ2-7 and V is TRBV5-1; D perhaps matches TRBD2 (7 bases). The CDR3 covers 14 residues. V gave up 4 bases and J gave up 4 bases, with 15 bases separating them. The V gene's germline CDR1 is SGHRS and CDR2 YFSETQ. This chain's CDR3 is CASSPGRGAYEQYF. For the CDR3, the DNA is TGCGCCAGCAGCCCGGGGAGGGGGGCTTACGAGCAGTACTTC.

The chain couples TRBV13 to TRBJ1-1, with D possibly TRBD1 on 5 matching bases. The CDR3 consists of 12 residues. Germline V lookup: CDR1 PRHDT, CDR2 FYEKMQ (reference sequence). The ends were cut back, 5 bases at V and 14 bases at J, with 18 bases in the middle. The CDR3 sequence: CASSARRGGFFF. Here the CDR3 DNA reads TGTGCCAGCAGCGCCCGGAGGGGTGGTTTCTTCTTT.

CDR3 sequence: CASSSTGFGYTF. CDR3 nucleotide sequence: TGTGCCAGCAGCTCTACAGGATTTGGCTACACCTTC. This rearrangement joins TRBV5-4 to TRBJ1-2; tentative D call: TRBD1 (5 bases). CDR1 and CDR2 (germline): SGHNT, YYREEE (reference sequence). CDR3 length equals 12 residues. V was clipped by 3 bases and J by 7 bases, with 10 bases between them.

CDR3 sequence (DNA): TGTGCCAGCAGTTACTCCGGGACAGGGGGCTACGAGCAGTACTTC. This codes for CASSYSGTGGYEQYF. The rearrangement joins TRBV6-6 to TRBJ2-7, with TRBD1 matching 11 bases. V dropped 0 bases and J dropped 3; count of bases not matched to a gene: 1. Germline CDR1 and CDR2: MNHNY and SVGAGI (reference sequence). This CDR3 has 15 amino acids.

The CDR3: CASSTDRANQPQHF. The CDR3 DNA is TGTGCCAGCAGCACCGACAGGGCTAATCAGCCCCAGCATTTT. The chain recombines TRBV2 with TRBJ1-5; 7 nucleotides agree with TRBD1. The CDR3 is 14 amino acids. In germline, CDR1 is SNHLY, CDR2 FYNNEI. Trimming cost V 6 bases and J 4 bases; bases outside gene matches: 6.

This chain connects TRBV14 to TRBJ1-1, with D unresolved. The CDR3 is made up of 13 amino acids. Trimming took 3 bases from V and 4 from J, leaving 9 bases between them. Germline V gene lookup returns CDR1 SGHDN and CDR2 FVKESK. In nucleotides, the CDR3 is TGTGCCAGCAGCCAGTTTATAATCACTGAAGCTTTCTTT. It encodes CASSQFIITEAFF.

The chain links TRBV5-1 to TRBJ2-7; 9 nucleotides match TRBD2. This CDR3 is 14 amino acids long. J lost 5 bases, V lost 9 bases, and 12 bases had no gene match. Germline CDR1 SGHRS, CDR2 YFSETQ. Here the CDR3 DNA reads TGCGCCACCGGCCCGGGACTAGCTACGAACGAGCAGTACTTC. Its protein is CATGPGLATNEQYF.

The chain combines TRBV10-2 with TRBJ2-7; a weak D match, TRBD2 (6 bases). The CDR3 runs 15 residues. V shed 8 bases and J shed 0 bases, with 17 bases lying between them. CDR1 and CDR2 (germline): WSHSY, SAAADI. The CDR3 nucleotides read TGCGCCAGCGGGGATAGCGGTCCTAGCTCCTACGAGCAGTACTTC. This translates into CASGDSGPSSYEQYF.

J is TRBJ1-3 and V is TRBV28; D is undetermined. The germline V gene has CDR1 MDHEN and CDR2 SYDVKM. V shed 6 bases and J shed 6 bases, with 18 bases lying between them. The CDR3 contains 15 residues. CDR3 sequence: CASSSVAAGVNTIYF. The CDR3 DNA follows: TGTGCCAGCAGCAGTGTGGCCGCGGGAGTAAACACCATATATTTT. Full variable domain (missing parts from reference TRBV28 and TRBJ1-3): DVKVTQSSRYLVKRTGEKVFLECVQDMDHENMFWYRQDPGLGLRLIYFSYDVKMKEKGDIPEGYSVSREKKERFSLILESASTNQTSMYLCASSSVAAGVNTIYFGEGSWLTVV.

DNA of the CDR3: TGCGCCAGCAGCCCACAGGGGGTCGGGCAGCCCCAGCATTTT. This codes for CASSPQGVGQPQHF. The V call is TRBV5-1, the J call TRBJ1-5, with 8 positions matching TRBD1. CDR1 SGHRS and CDR2 YFSETQ come from the germline V gene. The junction had 7 bases not matched to a gene; V was cut back by 4 bases and J by 7 bases. This CDR3 region has 14 residues.

The V call is TRBV15, the J call TRBJ2-7; tentatively, D is TRBD1 (6 bases). This CDR3 region has 11 residues. Trimming cost V 3 bases and J 7 bases, with 7 bases left between them. In germline, CDR1 is LNHNV, CDR2 YYDKDF (reference sequence). The CDR3 bases are TGTGCCACCAGCAGCAGGGGTGAGCAGTACTTC. Translated, it gives CATSSRGEQYF.

This chain links TRBV5-6 with TRBJ2-1; 7 bases line up with TRBD1. With 4 bases clipped from V and 0 bases from J, the junction kept 4 bases outside the gene matches. Germline V gene lookup returns CDR1 SGHDT and CDR2 YYEEEE. The CDR3 is 15 amino acids. The CDR3 DNA reads TGTGCCAGCAGCCTCTGGACAGGCTCCTACAATGAGCAGTTCTTC. This gives the protein CASSLWTGSYNEQFF. Complete variable domain (other parts from reference TRBV5-6 and TRBJ2-1): DAGVTQSPTHLIKTRGQQVTLRCSPKSGHDTVSWYQQALGQGPQFIFQYYEEEERQRGNFPDRFSGHQFPNYSSELNVNALLLGDSALYLCASSLWTGSYNEQFFGPGTRLTVL.

This clone was seen only once. The CDR3 is CASSPDREAGALRDTQYF. The CDR3 DNA reads TGTGCCAGTAGTCCCGATCGCGAAGCGGGGGCACTCAGGGATACGCAGTATTTT. The rearrangement uses TRBV19 and TRBJ2-3; 8 nucleotides agree with TRBD2. CDR3 length: 18 amino acids. The germline CDR1 and CDR2 sequences are LNHDA and SQIVND (reference sequence). V was clipped by 5 bases and J by 6 bases; unmatched bases: 19.

The chain carries TRBV5-1 and TRBJ1-1; D is unclear. The V gene's germline CDR1 is SGHRS and CDR2 YFSETQ. V was clipped by 4 bases and J by 5 bases, with 15 bases between them. The CDR3 consists of 14 residues. The CDR3 coding sequence is TGCGCCAGCAGCGATATAAACAGAGGGACTGAAGCTTTCTTT. It specifies CASSDINRGTEAFF.

V gene TRBV7-9 combines with J gene TRBJ2-5; 9 nucleotides match TRBD1. The J call is in doubt because the DNA end fits TRBJ2-7 better. This CDR3 region has 17 residues. Germline V CDR1 and CDR2: SEHNR, FQNEAQ (reference sequence). DNA for the CDR3: TGTGCCAGCAGCCGTGGAGGGACAGGGAGGGCGGCCTACGAGCAGTACTTC. Translation: CASSRGGTGRAAYEQYF.

The chain couples TRBV7-2 to TRBJ2-1, with 7 bases matching TRBD2. In germline, CDR1 is SGHTA, CDR2 FQGNSA. The CDR3 contains 15 residues. V dropped 4 bases and J dropped 3; count of bases not matched to a gene: 6. The CDR3: CASSSSSGDYNEQFF. DNA for the CDR3: TGTGCCAGCAGCTCTTCTAGCGGAGACTACAATGAGCAGTTCTTC.

V is TRBV7-9 and J is TRBJ1-1, with D possibly matching TRBD1 (5 bases). The CDR3 runs to 16 residues. Germline V gene sequence: CDR1 SEHNR, CDR2 FQNEAQ (reference sequence). Between the trimmed V and J ends, which lost 1 base and 1 base, there was a span of 13 bases. CDR3 residues: CASSLGGQGGNTEAFF. The CDR3 DNA reads as TGTGCCAGCAGCTTAGGAGGGCAGGGAGGGAACACTGAAGCTTTCTTT.

The rearrangement joins TRBV5-4 to TRBJ1-1; the D gene is possibly TRBD1 (5 bases). The CDR3 is made up of 15 amino acids. From germline, CDR1 is SGHNT and CDR2 YYREEE (reference sequence). Trimming shortened V by 0 bases and J by 7 bases, and 16 bases separated the two germline ends. CDR3 loop: CASSLGVLGHIEAFF. DNA of the CDR3: TGTGCCAGCAGCTTGGGAGTTTTGGGGCATATTGAAGCTTTCTTT.

The chain links TRBV29-1 to TRBJ2-5; no reliable D call. The end of the DNA is better explained by TRBJ2-7, so the J call may be wrong. The CDR3 has 11 amino acids. Germline V gives CDR1 SQVTM, CDR2 ANQGSEA. The CDR3 protein is CSVEVSYEQYF. The DNA for the CDR3 is TGCAGCGTTGAAGTGTCCTACGAGCAGTACTTC.

The V gene is TRBV11-2, the J gene TRBJ2-7, with D unclear. Germline CDR1 is SGHAT and CDR2 is FQNNGV. The CDR3 is made up of 11 amino acids. V was trimmed by 5 bases and J by 5 bases, leaving 7 bases between them. CDR3 residues: CASSLYHEQYF. The CDR3 region has the DNA TGTGCCAGCAGCCTCTACCACGAGCAGTACTTC.

With respect to this clone: The same CDR3 can be traced to other DNA sequences in this sample. The chain couples TRBV5-1 to TRBJ2-5; 7 bases align to TRBD2. Germline V CDR1 and CDR2: SGHRS, YFSETQ. V was clipped by 4 bases and J by 5 bases; unmatched bases: 5. This CDR3 is built from 13 residues. Here the CDR3 DNA reads TGCGCCAGCAGCCTGGGGGGGAGGGAGACCCAGTACTTC. As protein: CASSLGGRETQYF. Drawing the rest from reference TRBV5-1 and TRBJ2-5, the complete variable domain is KAGVTQTPRYLIKTRGQQVTLSCSPISGHRSVSWYQQTPGQGLQFLFEYFSETQRNKGNFPGRFSGRQFSNSRSEMNVSTLELGDSALYLCASSLGGRETQYFGPGTRLLVL.